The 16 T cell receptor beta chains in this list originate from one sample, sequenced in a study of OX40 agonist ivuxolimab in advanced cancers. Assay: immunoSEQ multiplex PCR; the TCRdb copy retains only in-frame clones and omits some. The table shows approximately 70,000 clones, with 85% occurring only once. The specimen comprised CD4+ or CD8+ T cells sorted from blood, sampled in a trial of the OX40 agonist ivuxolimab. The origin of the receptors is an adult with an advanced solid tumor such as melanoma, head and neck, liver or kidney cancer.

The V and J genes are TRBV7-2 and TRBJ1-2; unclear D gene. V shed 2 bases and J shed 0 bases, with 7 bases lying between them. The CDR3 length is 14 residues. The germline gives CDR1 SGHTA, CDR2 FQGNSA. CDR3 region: CASSLRESNYGYTF. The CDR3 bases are TGTGCCAGCAGCTTAAGGGAATCTAACTATGGCTACACCTTC.

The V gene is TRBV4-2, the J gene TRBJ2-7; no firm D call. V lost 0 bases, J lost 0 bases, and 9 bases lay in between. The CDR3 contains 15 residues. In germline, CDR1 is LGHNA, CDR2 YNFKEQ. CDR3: CASSQETFSSYEQYF. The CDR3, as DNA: TGTGCCAGCAGCCAAGAAACTTTCAGCTCCTACGAGCAGTACTTC.

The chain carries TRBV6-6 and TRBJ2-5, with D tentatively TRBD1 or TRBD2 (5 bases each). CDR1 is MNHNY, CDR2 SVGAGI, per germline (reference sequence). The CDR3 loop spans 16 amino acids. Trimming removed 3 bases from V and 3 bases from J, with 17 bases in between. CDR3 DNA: TGTGCCAGCAGTTATAATTTCAGGGTGAGGGAAGAGACCCAGTACTTC. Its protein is CASSYNFRVREETQYF.

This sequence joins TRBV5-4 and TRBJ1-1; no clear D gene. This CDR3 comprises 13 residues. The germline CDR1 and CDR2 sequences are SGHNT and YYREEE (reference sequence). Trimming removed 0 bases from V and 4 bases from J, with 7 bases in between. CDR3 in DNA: TGTGCCAGCAGCTTGGAGTTTCCCACTGAAGCTTTCTTT. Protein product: CASSLEFPTEAFF.

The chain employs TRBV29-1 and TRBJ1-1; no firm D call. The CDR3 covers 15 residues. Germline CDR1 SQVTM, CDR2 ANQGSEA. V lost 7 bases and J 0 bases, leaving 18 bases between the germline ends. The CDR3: CSAGLGWGMNTEAFF. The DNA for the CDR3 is TGCAGCGCCGGGCTGGGATGGGGAATGAACACTGAAGCTTTCTTT.

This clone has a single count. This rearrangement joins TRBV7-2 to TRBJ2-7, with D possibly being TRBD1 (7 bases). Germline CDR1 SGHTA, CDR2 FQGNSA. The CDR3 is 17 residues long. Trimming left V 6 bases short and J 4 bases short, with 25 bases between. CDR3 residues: CASSLGGSGAGFYEQYF. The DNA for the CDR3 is TGTGCCAGCAGTCTAGGGGGCTCGGGGGCGGGATTTTACGAGCAGTACTTC.

The CDR3: CASSQDFRRGTKNQPQHF. In DNA, the CDR3 is TGCGCCAGCAGCCAAGATTTCCGCAGAGGGACAAAAAATCAGCCCCAGCATTTT. The V and J genes are TRBV4-3 and TRBJ1-5; the D gene is possibly TRBD1 (6 bases). The CDR3 consists of 18 residues. V shed 0 bases and J shed 4 bases, with 19 bases lying between them. Germline CDR1 and CDR2: LGHNA and YSLEER.

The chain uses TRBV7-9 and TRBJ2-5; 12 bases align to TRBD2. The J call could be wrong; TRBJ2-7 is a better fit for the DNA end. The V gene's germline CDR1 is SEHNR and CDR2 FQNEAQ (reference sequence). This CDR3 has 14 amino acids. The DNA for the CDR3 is TGTGCCAGCAGGCTAGCGGGAGGGCCTAACGAGCAGTACTTC. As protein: CASRLAGGPNEQYF.

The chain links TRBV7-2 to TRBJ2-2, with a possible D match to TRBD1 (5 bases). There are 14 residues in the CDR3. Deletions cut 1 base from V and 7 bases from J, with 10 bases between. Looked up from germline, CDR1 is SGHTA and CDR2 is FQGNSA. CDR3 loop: CASSLDRRVGELFF. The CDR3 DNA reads TGTGCCAGCAGCTTAGATCGCAGGGTCGGGGAGCTGTTTTTT. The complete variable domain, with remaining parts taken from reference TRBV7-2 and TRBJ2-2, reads GAGVSQSPSNKVTEKGKDVELRCDPISGHTALYWYRQSLGQGLEFLIYFQGNSAPDKSGLPSDRFSAERTGGSVSTLTIQRTQQEDSAVYLCASSLDRRVGELFFGEGSRLTVL.

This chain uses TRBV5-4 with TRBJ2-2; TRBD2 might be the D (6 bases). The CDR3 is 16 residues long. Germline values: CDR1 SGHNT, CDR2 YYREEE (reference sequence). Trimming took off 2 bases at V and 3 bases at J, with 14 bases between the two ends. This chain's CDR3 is CASSFGGARHTGELFF. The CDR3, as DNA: TGTGCCAGCAGCTTTGGCGGGGCTAGACACACCGGGGAGCTGTTTTTT.

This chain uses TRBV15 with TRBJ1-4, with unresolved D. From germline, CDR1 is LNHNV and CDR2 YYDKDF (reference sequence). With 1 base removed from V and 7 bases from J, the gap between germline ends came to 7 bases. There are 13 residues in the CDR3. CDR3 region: CATSRVLGEKLFF. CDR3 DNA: TGTGCCACCAGCAGAGTGCTGGGTGAAAAACTGTTTTTT.

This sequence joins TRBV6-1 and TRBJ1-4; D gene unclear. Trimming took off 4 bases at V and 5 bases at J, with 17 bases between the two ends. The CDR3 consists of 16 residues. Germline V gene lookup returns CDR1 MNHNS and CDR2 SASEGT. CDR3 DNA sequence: TGTGCCAGCAGTGTTCGCCTAGGGTTACCAAATGAAAAACTGTTTTTT. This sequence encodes CASSVRLGLPNEKLFF.

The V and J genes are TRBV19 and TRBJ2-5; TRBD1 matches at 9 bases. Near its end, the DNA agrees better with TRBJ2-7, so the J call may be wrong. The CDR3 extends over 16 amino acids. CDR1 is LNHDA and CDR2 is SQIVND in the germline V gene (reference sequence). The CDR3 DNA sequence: TGTGCCAGTAGAGGCCCGGACAGGGGAGCTTTTGCCGAGCAGTACTTC. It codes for CASRGPDRGAFAEQYF.

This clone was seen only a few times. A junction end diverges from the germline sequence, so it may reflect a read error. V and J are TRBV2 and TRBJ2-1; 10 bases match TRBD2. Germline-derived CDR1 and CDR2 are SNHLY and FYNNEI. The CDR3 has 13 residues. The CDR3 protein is CASSEGLAGDLIF. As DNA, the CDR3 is TGTGCCAGCAGTGAAGGGCTAGCGGGAGATTTAATCTTC.

The CDR3 nucleotides are TGCGCCAGCAGCCTGACAGGGGGGAACACTGAAGCTTTCTTT. Translating gives CASSLTGGNTEAFF. V and J are TRBV5-1 and TRBJ1-1; 9 positions agree with TRBD1. Germline lookup yields CDR1 SGHRS and CDR2 YFSETQ. With 4 bases clipped from V and 1 base from J, the junction kept 2 bases outside the gene matches. The length of the CDR3 is 14 residues.

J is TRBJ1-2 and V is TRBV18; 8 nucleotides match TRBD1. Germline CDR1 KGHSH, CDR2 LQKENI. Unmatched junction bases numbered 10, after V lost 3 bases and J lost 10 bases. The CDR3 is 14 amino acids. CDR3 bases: TGTGCCAGCTCACCGAAGACAGGGGAAATTGACTACACCTTC. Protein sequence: CASSPKTGEIDYTF.